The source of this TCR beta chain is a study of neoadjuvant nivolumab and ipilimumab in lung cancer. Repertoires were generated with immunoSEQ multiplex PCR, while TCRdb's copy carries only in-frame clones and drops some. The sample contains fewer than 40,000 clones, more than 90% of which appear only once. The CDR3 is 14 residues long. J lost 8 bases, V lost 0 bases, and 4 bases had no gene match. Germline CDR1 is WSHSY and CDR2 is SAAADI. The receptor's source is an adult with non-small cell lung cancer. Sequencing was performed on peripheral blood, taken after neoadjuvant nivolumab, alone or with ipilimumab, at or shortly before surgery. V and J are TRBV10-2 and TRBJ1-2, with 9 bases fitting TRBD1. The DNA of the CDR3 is TGCGCCAGCAGTGAGTCACCGGGGACAGGGGGCTACACCTTC. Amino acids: CASSESPGTGGYTF.